The 20 T cell receptor beta chains in this list originate from one sample, sequenced in a study of blood T cell repertoires in COVID-19. TCRdb keeps only in-frame clones here, not all; method: immunoSEQ multiplex PCR. The sample lists roughly 260,000 clones; roughly 86% were seen once. Material for sequencing was PBMCs or T cells enriched from blood (not recorded which). The receptors come from a woman between 25 and 40 years old with acute COVID-19.

J is TRBJ1-1 and V is TRBV7-9; tentative D call: TRBD1 (5 bases). This CDR3 spans 14 amino acids. V dropped 5 bases and J dropped 6 bases, with 16 bases sitting between them. The germline CDR1 and CDR2 sequences are SEHNR and FQNEAQ (reference sequence). The CDR3, as DNA: TGTGCCAGCAGCGTGGTGGAGGGGCGCGCTGAAGCTTTCTTT. Amino acids: CASSVVEGRAEAFF.

This rearrangement joins TRBV27 to TRBJ2-2; no firm D call. The CDR3 covers 17 residues. Per germline, CDR1 MNHEY and CDR2 SMNVEV (reference sequence). V shed 4 bases and J shed 4 bases, with 19 bases lying between them. The DNA for the CDR3 is TGTGCCAGCAGTTCCTACCCCGCGCCAGGTGTCACCGGGGAGCTGTTTTTT. Translating gives CASSSYPAPGVTGELFF.

The chain carries TRBV5-4 and TRBJ2-1; a possible D gene is TRBD1 (6 bases). The CDR3 extends over 14 amino acids. Trimming shortened V by 4 bases and J by 4 bases, and 12 bases separated the two germline ends. Germline V gives CDR1 SGHNT, CDR2 YYREEE (reference sequence). The CDR3 DNA is TGTGCCAGCAGCCCCGGGACACCTTACAATGAGCAGTTCTTC. The encoded protein is CASSPGTPYNEQFF.

The chain uses TRBV6-5 and TRBJ1-1; 7 bases map to TRBD1. The CDR3 sequence is 14 residues long. The germline V gene encodes CDR1 MNHEY and CDR2 SVGAGI. The ends lost 6 bases at V and 4 bases at J; junction bases unmatched: 8. CDR3 in amino acids: CASSSEGASTEAFF. DNA for the CDR3: TGTGCCAGCAGCTCGGAGGGGGCGAGCACTGAAGCTTTCTTT.

The rearrangement links TRBV28 to TRBJ1-5; TRBD1 agrees at 7 bases. CDR1 and CDR2 from the germline V gene are MDHEN and SYDVKM. The CDR3 is 20 residues long. V was clipped by 1 base and J by 13 bases; unmatched bases: 28. The CDR3 region is CASSLSQMTGWTQEEYLQHF. CDR3 DNA: TGTGCCAGCAGTTTATCCCAAATGACAGGGTGGACACAGGAAGAATACCTTCAGCATTTT.

The V call is TRBV11-3, the J call TRBJ2-7; D uncertain. Germline assignment: CDR1 SGHNT and CDR2 YENEEA. This CDR3 region has 13 residues. V lost 2 bases, J lost 0 bases, and 5 bases lay in between. The CDR3: CASSLSFSYEQYF. CDR3 in DNA: TGTGCCAGCAGCTTATCTTTCTCCTACGAGCAGTACTTC.

This clone was seen only once. The chain recombines TRBV3-1 (or the pseudogene TRBV3-2) with TRBJ2-5, with D unclear. V dropped 2 bases and J dropped 5 bases, with 9 bases sitting between them. Germline CDR1 LGHDT, CDR2 YNNKEL (reference sequence). The CDR3 has 13 residues. The CDR3 reads CASSQMLVETQYF. CDR3 nucleotides: TGTGCCAGCAGCCAAATGCTAGTTGAGACCCAGTACTTC.

The rearrangement uses TRBV2 and TRBJ1-2, with 9 bases identical to TRBD1. Per the germline V gene, CDR1 is SNHLY and CDR2 is FYNNEI. The CDR3 has 14 amino acids. Germline trimming cut 6 bases from V and 2 bases from J; bases unmatched to any gene: 4. The CDR3 reads CASSTDRGNYGYTF. The CDR3 bases are TGTGCCAGCAGCACTGACAGGGGGAACTATGGCTACACCTTC.

The rearrangement uses TRBV7-9 and TRBJ2-1; 8 positions match TRBD2. The CDR3 is 14 residues long. The trim removed 4 bases at V and 6 bases at J, leaving 5 bases unmatched. Germline CDR1 reads SEHNR; CDR2 reads FQNEAQ (reference sequence). CDR3 loop: CASSSSGGVNEQFF. As DNA, the CDR3 is TGTGCCAGCAGCTCGTCCGGGGGGGTCAATGAGCAGTTCTTC. Supplemented by reference TRBV7-9 and TRBJ2-1, the full variable domain reads DTGVSQNPRHKITKRGQNVTFRCDPISEHNRLYWYRQTLGQGPEFLTYFQNEAQLEKSRLLSDRFSAERPKGSFSTLEIQRTEQGDSAMYLCASSSSGGVNEQFFGPGTRLTVL.

This chain connects TRBV19 to TRBJ1-1; 10 bases line up with TRBD1. The CDR3 has 15 amino acids. Germline CDR1 LNHDA, CDR2 SQIVND (reference sequence). The trim removed 4 bases at V and 4 bases at J, leaving 6 bases unmatched. The CDR3 reads CASSTRDRGSTEAFF. The CDR3, as DNA: TGTGCCAGTAGTACTAGGGACAGGGGTTCCACTGAAGCTTTCTTT.

The chain is built from TRBV7-6 and TRBJ1-1; 8 bases match TRBD1. This CDR3 has 15 amino acids. V gave up 3 bases and J gave up 4 bases; unmatched junction bases: 7. Germline V lookup: CDR1 SGHVS, CDR2 FNYEAQ. CDR3: CASSLGQAGSTEAFF. CDR3 DNA sequence: TGTGCCAGCAGCTTGGGACAGGCGGGGAGCACTGAAGCTTTCTTT.

The V and J genes are TRBV5-1 and TRBJ2-7; the match to TRBD1 covers 8 bases. J gave up 2 bases and V 4 bases, and 2 bases lay outside the gene matches. Germline V gene data show CDR1 as SGHRS and CDR2 as YFSETQ. The CDR3 has 13 amino acids. The DNA of the CDR3 is TGCGCCAGCAGCCAGGGGGCCACCTACGAGCAGTACTTC. Protein sequence: CASSQGATYEQYF. The variable domain in full, with the rest retrieved from reference TRBV5-1 and TRBJ2-7, is KAGVTQTPRYLIKTRGQQVTLSCSPISGHRSVSWYQQTPGQGLQFLFEYFSETQRNKGNFPGRFSGRQFSNSRSEMNVSTLELGDSALYLCASSQGATYEQYFGPGTRLTVT.

The gene calls are TRBV10-2 and TRBJ2-5, with a possible D match to TRBD2 (6 bases). This CDR3 is built from 13 residues. Germline values: CDR1 WSHSY, CDR2 SAAADI. Trimming cost V 7 bases and J 4 bases, with 13 bases left between them. The CDR3 region is CASTGGIGETQYF. The CDR3 bases are TGCGCCAGCACCGGAGGGATAGGAGAGACCCAGTACTTC.

V gene TRBV19 combines with J gene TRBJ1-1; a weak D match, TRBD1 (6 bases). The germline CDR1 and CDR2 sequences are LNHDA and SQIVND (reference sequence). This CDR3 is 13 amino acids long. Trimming removed 5 bases from V and 2 bases from J, with 9 bases in between. The CDR3 spells CASSSRGNTEAFF. CDR3 nucleotides: TGTGCCAGTAGTTCCAGGGGTAACACTGAAGCTTTCTTT.

This clone has a handful of counts. The chain has TRBV11-2 and TRBJ1-3; D is uncertain. Germline values: CDR1 SGHAT, CDR2 FQNNGV. The CDR3 has 16 amino acids. V dropped 4 bases and J dropped 0 bases, with 13 bases sitting between them. CDR3 coding DNA: TGTGCCAGCAGCTCCCGGGCGGGGAGCTCTGGAAACACCATATATTTT. Amino acid sequence: CASSSRAGSSGNTIYF.

This clone showed up just a few times. This CDR3 reads CASSVTTDSGNTIYF. The CDR3 nucleotides read TGTGCCAGCAGCGTAACGACAGACTCTGGAAACACCATATATTTT. This chain joins TRBV9 and TRBJ1-3; possible D gene TRBD1, 5 bases. This CDR3 has 15 amino acids. The ends were cut back, 1 base at V and 0 bases at J, with 8 bases in the middle. Germline V gene sequence: CDR1 SGDLS, CDR2 YYNGEE.

This clone was observed a single time. Different DNA sequences within this sample yield the same CDR3. The V gene is TRBV6-5, the J gene TRBJ2-7; TRBD1 matches 9 bases. In germline, CDR1 is MNHEY, CDR2 SVGAGI. CDR3 length: 14 residues. The ends lost 0 bases at V and 3 bases at J; junction bases unmatched: 0. CDR3 sequence reads: CASSYSDRGYEQYF. CDR3 DNA: TGTGCCAGCAGTTACTCGGACAGGGGCTACGAGCAGTACTTC.

Worth noting for this clone: Other DNA sequences in the same sample also yield this CDR3. This sequence joins TRBV5-8 and TRBJ1-6; 7 positions agree with TRBD1. V was pared by 9 bases and J by 7 bases, with 7 bases of the junction left unmatched. CDR1 is SGHTS, CDR2 YDEGEE, per germline. The CDR3 totals 13 residues. The CDR3 loop is CATDRALNSPLHF. The CDR3 region has the DNA TGTGCCACTGACAGGGCCCTAAATTCACCCCTCCACTTT. Looking up the rest from reference TRBV5-8 and TRBJ1-6 gives the full variable domain: EAGVTQSPTHLIKTRGQQATLRCSPISGHTSVYWYQQALGLGLQFLLWYDEGEERNRGNFPPRFSGRQFPNYSSELNVNALELEDSALYLCATDRALNSPLHFGNGTRLTVT.

Written as DNA, the CDR3 is TGCGCCAGCAGCCCCATCGTGGAAAGGGAGCTGTTTTTT. This translates into CASSPIVERELFF. V is TRBV4-1 and J is TRBJ1-4; D not resolved. Matching the DNA end better, TRBJ2-2 makes the J call doubtful. The CDR3 runs 13 residues. Germline V CDR1 and CDR2: MGHRA, YSYEKL.

Here the CDR3 reads CAISGWEGSLSGNTIYF. Here the CDR3 DNA reads TGTGCCATCAGTGGTTGGGAGGGATCTCTCTCTGGAAACACCATATATTTT. This chain joins TRBV10-3 and TRBJ1-3, with no clear D. V was clipped by 4 bases and J by 0 bases, with 16 bases between them. The germline V gene encodes CDR1 ENHRY and CDR2 SYGVKD. The CDR3 loop spans 17 amino acids.